A selection of T cell receptor beta chains follows, all from one sample in a study of cytomegalovirus exposure and HLA in healthy donors. Measured with immunoSEQ multiplex PCR; TCRdb has only the in-frame clones, and not every one. The sample lists more than 90,000 clones, under 80% seen once, with approximately 2% in the top ten. The specimen was PBMCs. These receptors all come from a man in his forties or fifties in good health and CMV-seronegative. Both conserved end residues are part of each CDR3. A D gene is named only where the DNA matches it firmly. Only part of the rows carry a size: once, few, many, or a class if the clone is expanded.

j_gene | d_gene | abundance | v_gene | CDR3nt | CDR3aa
TRBJ2-1 | TRBD1 | NA | TRBV7-9 | TGTGCCAGCAGCCCTATACCGACAGGGAAAGGCAATGAGCAGTTCTTC | CASSPIPTGKGNEQFF
TRBJ2-7 | NA | NA | TRBV29-1 | TGCAGCGTTGACTCCCGGGAAGGGACCTACGAGCAGTACTTC | CSVDSREGTYEQYF
TRBJ1-2 | NA | NA | TRBV18 | TGTGCCAGCTCCCTCCAGAACAGGCTCTTCGACTATGGCTACACCTTC | CASSLQNRLFDYGYTF
TRBJ2-7 | NA | NA | TRBV5-1 | TGCGCCAGCAGCTACGACCCCGGGGAAACCTACGAGCAGTACTTC | CASSYDPGETYEQYF
TRBJ2-3 | NA | NA | TRBV14 | TGTGCCAGCAGCCTGGACCAAAGAGGGACAGATACGCAGTATTTT | CASSLDQRGTDTQYF
TRBJ1-2 | NA | few | TRBV25-1 | TGTGCCAGCAGTGAAGAGGCCAACTATGGCTACACCTTC | CASSEEANYGYTF
TRBJ2-1 | NA | once | TRBV23-1 | TGCGCCAGCAGTCACGACTCCACCTATGAGCAGTTCTTC | CASSHDSTYEQFF
TRBJ2-7 | TRBD2 | once | TRBV28 | TGTGCCAGCAGTTTATCCAGCGGGGCTTCCTACGAGCAGTACTTC | CASSLSSGASYEQYF
TRBJ1-1 | NA | NA | TRBV7-2 | TGTGCCAGCAGCTTATTTCCAGCTCCGAGGCCCAACACTGAAGCTTTCTTT | CASSLFPAPRPNTEAFF
TRBJ2-7 | NA | NA | TRBV28 | TGTGCCAGCAGTTCCAGTGGACAGATTGCTCGCCACGAGCAGTACTTC | CASSSSGQIARHEQYF
TRBJ2-3 | NA | NA | TRBV5-1 | TGCGCCAGCAGCCTGGCCGGGAATGGAGATACGCAGTATTTT | CASSLAGNGDTQYF
TRBJ1-6 | NA | NA | TRBV23-1 | TGCGCCAGCAGACATTACAGGGTAAGGTTCCTCCACTTT | CASRHYRVRFLHF
TRBJ2-1 | NA | NA | TRBV5-8 | TGTGCCAGCAGCCTGAGGTATCGGCGGGGCTTCGATGAGCAGTTCTTC | CASSLRYRRGFDEQFF
TRBJ1-1 | TRBD1 | few | TRBV6-5 | TGTGCCAGCAGTTCAGGGGGCAGGGGCACTGAAGCTTTCTTT | CASSSGGRGTEAFF
TRBJ2-7 | NA | NA | TRBV7-9 | TGTGCCAGCAGCCAAACCGGGGCCTACGAGCAGTACTTC | CASSQTGAYEQYF